Presented here are 8 T cell receptor beta chains from one specimen sequenced in a study of persistence of HIV-infected CD4 T cells. The antigens these receptors bind are not known. Sequencing used immunoSEQ version 4 in survey mode. Measured with immunoSEQ multiplex PCR; TCRdb has only the in-frame clones, and not every one. The repertoire includes about 37,000 clones, around 90% of them detected once, and about 1.3% sits in the top ten. Cells were stimulated nonspecifically with anti-CD3/anti-CD28 magnetic beads. CD4+ T cells upregulating both CD40 ligand and CD69 were sorted as responding cells. This specimen was CD4+ T cells sorted from PBMCs after roughly 17-hour stimulation, taken from a patient who received antiretroviral therapy. The receptors here all came from an adult man with HIV who was CMV-seropositive.

V is TRBV6-5 and J is TRBJ1-5, with D hard to call. Germline V lookup: CDR1 MNHEY, CDR2 SVGAGI. With 0 bases removed from V and 4 bases from J, the gap between germline ends came to 13 bases. CDR3 length equals 16 residues. The CDR3 DNA is TGTGCCAGCAGTTACTCAGGTAGGGCTGGGAATCAGCCCCAGCATTTT. This gives the protein CASSYSGRAGNQPQHF.

For the CDR3, the DNA is TGCGCCAGCAGCCAAGCGACTAGCGGGGACTACGAGCAGTACTTC. Its protein product is CASSQATSGDYEQYF. J is TRBJ2-7 and V is TRBV4-1; 11 nucleotides agree with TRBD2. Germline CDR1 MGHRA, CDR2 YSYEKL. The CDR3 has 15 residues. After removal of 1 base from V and 3 bases from J, the junction contained 2 bases not matched to a gene.

This clone was picked up a small number of times. This chain links TRBV19 with TRBJ1-5; D might be TRBD1 (5 bases). The germline gives CDR1 LNHDA, CDR2 SQIVND (reference sequence). V lost 7 bases to trimming and J lost 4 bases, with 11 bases between them. The CDR3 extends over 13 amino acids. This chain's CDR3 is CASNAGPNQPQHF. In DNA, the CDR3 is TGTGCCAGTAATGCAGGGCCGAATCAGCCCCAGCATTTT. Supplemented by reference TRBV19 and TRBJ1-5, the full variable domain reads DGGITQSPKYLFRKEGQNVTLSCEQNLNHDAMYWYRQDPGQGLRLIYYSQIVNDFQKGDIAEGYSVSREKKESFPLTVTSAQKNPTAFYLCASNAGPNQPQHFGDGTRLSIL.

The chain employs TRBV7-2 and TRBJ1-6; 10 bases are shared with TRBD1. The ends lost 5 bases at V and 1 base at J; junction bases unmatched: 11. The CDR3 runs to 19 residues. CDR1 is SGHTA and CDR2 is FQGNSA in the germline V gene. The CDR3 DNA follows: TGTGCCAGCAGCCCATCTACTGACAGGGGGCGGTCCTATAATTCACCCCTCCACTTT. Encoded protein: CASSPSTDRGRSYNSPLHF.

The gene calls are TRBV12-3 or TRBV12-4 and TRBJ1-3; no definite D call. V was clipped by 2 bases and J by 11 bases, with 7 bases between them. There are 11 residues in the CDR3. The CDR3 DNA sequence: TGTGCCAGCAGTTTAAACTTGGCCATATATTTT. It specifies CASSLNLAIYF.

V gene TRBV5-6 combines with J gene TRBJ1-4, with a tentative D call TRBD1 (5 bases). Looked up from germline, CDR1 is SGHDT and CDR2 is YYEEEE. With 0 bases removed from V and 7 bases from J, the gap between germline ends came to 10 bases. The length of the CDR3 is 14 residues. The chain's CDR3 is CASSLGGFGEKLFF. The CDR3 DNA reads as TGTGCCAGCAGCTTGGGGGGCTTCGGTGAAAAACTGTTTTTT.

The gene calls are TRBV6-6 and TRBJ1-5; 8 bases match TRBD1. Germline-derived CDR1 and CDR2 are MNHNY and SVGAGI (reference sequence). CDR3 length: 15 amino acids. V shed 6 bases and J 6 bases; nucleotides not matched to a gene: 10. Written as DNA, the CDR3 is TGTGCCAGCAGCAAGGGGCAGGGGGCCCTTCAGCCCCAGCATTTT. Translation gives CASSKGQGALQPQHF.

The chain couples TRBV11-1 to TRBJ2-5, with D maybe TRBD1 (6 bases). V shed 5 bases and J shed 3 bases, with 13 bases lying between them. Germline CDR1 SGHAT, CDR2 FQDESV (reference sequence). The CDR3 sequence is 14 residues long. Written as DNA, the CDR3 is TGTGCCAGCAGCCCCCGGGCAGGGGAAGAGACCCAGTACTTC. Translation: CASSPRAGEETQYF.